Sequencing of this T cell receptor (beta chain) was carried out in a study of blood T cell repertoires in COVID-19. Only in-frame clones appear in the TCRdb table, and some are missing; sequencing was by immunoSEQ multiplex PCR. The profile covers around 250,000 clones, with more than 65% appearing a single time and about 3.4% taken by the ten largest. Germline CDR1 is MDHEN and CDR2 is SYDVKM. The CDR3 runs 13 residues. J lost 6 bases, V lost 8 bases, and 6 bases had no gene match. The sequence was obtained from a young woman with acute or convalescent COVID-19. V is TRBV28 and J is TRBJ1-4; 7 bases map to TRBD1. Sequenced material: peripheral blood. The chain's CDR3 is CASLQGRDEKLFF. The CDR3 nucleotides are TGTGCCAGCTTACAGGGGAGAGATGAAAAACTGTTTTTT.